Listed below are T cell receptor beta chains from one sample, sequenced in a study of low-dose radiotherapy and immunotherapy resistance in tumors. TCRdb redid the calling of the reads with MiXCR, one entry per CDR3 protein. The table records roughly 95,000 distinct CDR3 sequences, 20% of them present only once. The material was PBMCs, obtained after low-dose radiotherapy plus immunotherapy. All receptors come from a female donor with ovarian cancer. CDR3s include the opening cysteine and the closing phenylalanine or tryptophan. Fields, in order: V gene, CDR3 protein.

TRBV28	CASSLYPMIYTDTQYF
TRBV11-2	CASSLVENTGELFF
TRBV28	CASRGGGEGPDTQYF
TRBV11-2	CASSRLAGGPDTQYF
TRBV4-1	CASSQVGPTRGDTQYF
TRBV3-1	CASNSDGTLITEAFF
TRBV2	CASSDHKWTSGTGELFF
TRBV6-2/TRBV6-3	CASSEGTGTYNEQFF
TRBV2	CASSEWGTGNQPQHF
TRBV19	CASSDGTGNGYEQYF
TRBV2	CASSIGGGTYNEQFF
TRBV19	CASSIEGAGALSGANVLTF
TRBV27	CASSPSWRQPQHF
TRBV7-6	CASSLLTVQETQYF
TRBV29-1	CSTGTGVNYGYTF
TRBV4-1	CASSQVNLVSYNEQFF
TRBV27	CASSRGGAVNTEAFF
TRBV27	CASSFRTGDSPLHF
TRBV6-2/TRBV6-3	CASSYTSGIPLEQYF
TRBV20-1	CSAGKVEASSHNEQFF
TRBV29-1	CSVDPDSGDTQYF
TRBV24-1	CATDDYPYNEQFF
TRBV3-1	CASGGAGGNTDTQYF
TRBV6-2/TRBV6-3	CASSSVGASTGELFF
TRBV18	CASSPGNQPQHF
TRBV2	CATTRGTDTQYF
TRBV5-1	CASSDPRGPTDTQYF
TRBV4-1	CASSPGPYRNTGELFF
TRBV28	CASKLGGGRTAYEQYF
TRBV12-3/TRBV12-4	CASSSPTGTSGVGELFF
TRBV12-3/TRBV12-4	CASSLSSTDTQYF
TRBV9	CASSVALGANEQFF
TRBV6-8	CASSYGQEGDTQYF
TRBV13	CASSFLRTGNTGELFF
TRBV5-1	CASGREDREVGNEQFF
TRBV20-1	CSARTTGTGMNTEAFF
TRBV29-1	CSAQLTSGSTDTQYF
TRBV7-9	CASSTWDRRSRYEQYF
TRBV25-1	CASSASEGQGAVNEKLFF
TRBV20-1	CSARDLFGGINYGYTF
TRBV9	CASSVSAGPYEQYF
TRBV29-1	CSVATGVGTEAFF
TRBV12-3/TRBV12-4	CASSLTGKSSYNEQFF
TRBV20-1	CSARQDYSYEQYF
TRBV7-9	CASSSGLAGPGETQYF
TRBV5-1	CASSSGTRAPYNEQFF
TRBV29-1	CSVVPAIQETQYF
TRBV7-3	CASSSTYNEQFF